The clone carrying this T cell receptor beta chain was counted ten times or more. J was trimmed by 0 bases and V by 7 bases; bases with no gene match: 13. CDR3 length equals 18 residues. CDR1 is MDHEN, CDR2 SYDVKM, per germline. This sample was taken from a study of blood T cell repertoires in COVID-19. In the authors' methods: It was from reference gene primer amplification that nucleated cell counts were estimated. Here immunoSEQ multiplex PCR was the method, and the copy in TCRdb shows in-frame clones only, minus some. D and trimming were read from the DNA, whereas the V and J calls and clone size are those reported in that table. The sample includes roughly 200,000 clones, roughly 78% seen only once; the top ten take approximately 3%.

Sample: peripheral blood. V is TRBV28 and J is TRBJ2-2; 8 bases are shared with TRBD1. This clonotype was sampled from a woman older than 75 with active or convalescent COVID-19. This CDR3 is CASTTFRQGITNTGELFF. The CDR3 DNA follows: TGTGCCAGCACCACGTTCCGACAGGGGATCACGAACACCGGGGAGCTGTTTTTT.